This TCR beta chain was sequenced in a study of post-analysis software for immune sequencing data. Study-wide results and caveats: A handful of TRBV segments occurring more often in patients than controls included TRBV5-6, TRBV5-1 and TRBV20-1.

This clonotype was seen only a few times. Its antigen is as yet unknown. V lost 2 bases and J 7 bases, leaving 21 bases between the germline ends. This CDR3 has 16 residues. Every TCR beta cDNA library bore unique molecular identifiers. MiXCR, applied by TCRdb to the PCR reads, yields one record per CDR3 protein. Of around 710,000 distinct CDR3 sequences listed, around 45% are singletons. This TCR derives from a girl aged 10-17 years with multiple sclerosis. The sequenced material came from blood. V usage is TRBV12-3 or TRBV12-4 and J usage is TRBJ2-7, with D perhaps assigned TRBD1 or TRBD2 (8 bases each). The CDR3 bases are TGTGCCAGCAGTTTATATAGCGGGACAGGATCCCTGGAGCAGTACTTC. It encodes CASSLYSGTGSLEQYF.